This TCR beta chain appears in the sequencing data of a study of blood T cell repertoires in COVID-19. Study summary: Material from acute and convalescent COVID-19 was sourced from the United States, Italy and Spain. From T cells, B-cell-depleted T cells, or PBMCs came the material, which was cDNA or gDNA.

How the authors handled the data: Using reference gene primer amplification, nucleated cell counts were estimated. Sequenced by immunoSEQ multiplex PCR; TCRdb stores in-frame clones only, minus some. V, J and clone size were drawn from that table, and D and trimming were deduced from the DNA. The sample yields 200,000 or so clones, around 79% seen once. This clone was seen a single time. CDR1 is MDHEN, CDR2 SYDVKM, per germline. This CDR3 contains 13 residues. Trimming cost V 2 bases and J 8 bases, with 12 bases left between them. This clonotype was sampled from a man aged 55 to 70 with active or convalescent COVID-19. The chain has TRBV28 and TRBJ1-2; D gene uncertain. Sequenced material: peripheral blood. The CDR3: CASSLDNGRGYTF. As DNA, the CDR3 is TGTGCCAGCAGTTTAGACAATGGCAGGGGCTACACCTTC.